The 6 T cell receptor beta chains below all came from one sample that was sequenced in a study of T cells in Graves' hyperthyroidism and ophthalmopathy. Amplified TCR beta CDR3 regions came from RNA transcripts. First-round RT-PCR of the TCR CDR3 relied on the HTBI primer set. Via MiXCR, TCRdb re-called the multiplex PCR reads, giving one row per CDR3 protein. This table has about 280,000 distinct CDR3 sequences, less than 30% appearing once. Sequencing was carried out using blood. The receptors derive from a man aged 35-49 years with Graves' hyperthyroidism that later progressed to Graves' ophthalmopathy.

This clonotype showed up many times. The rearrangement uses TRBV12-3 or TRBV12-4 and TRBJ2-5, with D unresolved. Deletions cut 7 bases from V and 4 bases from J, with 19 bases between. The CDR3 is 15 residues long. CDR3 in DNA: TGTGCCAGCAATCCTGGACCAACCCGGGCAGAGACCCAGTACTTC. It is translated as CASNPGPTRAETQYF.

V and J are TRBV20-1 and TRBJ2-3; 8 bases match TRBD2. CDR3 length: 16 residues. CDR1 is DFQATT and CDR2 is SNEGSKA in the germline V gene (reference sequence). V gave up 0 bases and J gave up 2 bases; unmatched junction bases: 7. The CDR3 sequence is CSARDYAGGPTDTQYF. The CDR3 DNA reads TGCAGTGCTAGAGATTACGCGGGGGGTCCCACAGATACGCAGTATTTT.

This clonotype was counted at least ten times. The CDR3 bases are TGCGCCAGCAGCTTCCGTGGTGAAGCTTTCTTT. Protein product: CASSFRGEAFF. The V and J genes are TRBV5-1 and TRBJ1-1, with no clear D. Trimming cost V 2 bases and J 7 bases, with 6 bases left between them. This CDR3 is built from 11 residues. Germline V gene sequence: CDR1 SGHRS, CDR2 YFSETQ. The full variable domain, with the rest looked up from reference TRBV5-1 and TRBJ1-1, is KAGVTQTPRYLIKTRGQQVTLSCSPISGHRSVSWYQQTPGQGLQFLFEYFSETQRNKGNFPGRFSGRQFSNSRSEMNVSTLELGDSALYLCASSFRGEAFFGQGTRLTVV.

This clonotype has ten or more counts. The chain couples TRBV6-1 to TRBJ2-7; D is possibly TRBD2 (6 bases). CDR3 length: 15 amino acids. Trimming stripped 8 bases from V and 5 bases from J, with 22 bases between. The germline V gene encodes CDR1 MNHNS and CDR2 SASEGT. The CDR3 here is CASQISAGKYHEQYF. The DNA of the CDR3 is TGTGCCAGCCAGATCTCCGCGGGAAAGTACCACGAGCAGTACTTC.

In this sample, this clonotype turned up many times. The CDR3, as DNA: TGTGCCAGCAGTCCGGACAGCGGTCGGAATTCACCCCTCCACTTT. It codes for CASSPDSGRNSPLHF. V usage is TRBV12-3 or TRBV12-4 and J usage is TRBJ1-6, with D maybe TRBD1 (6 bases). CDR3 size: 15 residues. V was pared by 5 bases and J by 7 bases, with 15 bases between.

This chain connects TRBV6-1 to TRBJ1-2; TRBD1 aligns across 8 bases. V dropped 5 bases and J dropped 7; count of bases not matched to a gene: 12. CDR1 and CDR2 (germline): MNHNS, SASEGT. The CDR3 contains 15 residues. In DNA form, the CDR3 reads TGTGCCAGCAGTACGGGGACAGGAGCACCTCGTGGCTACACCTTC. Encoded protein: CASSTGTGAPRGYTF.